This T cell receptor (beta chain) originates from a study of blood T cell repertoires in COVID-19. About the study: Sites in the United States, Italy and Spain provided acute and convalescent COVID-19 samples.

Produced via immunoSEQ multiplex PCR; TCRdb's table is partial and in-frame only. The profile shows 200,000 to 300,000 clones, approximately 81% of them singletons. The CDR3 length is 15 residues. CDR1 and CDR2 from the germline V gene are SGHTS and YDEGEE. V dropped 2 bases and J dropped 2; count of bases not matched to a gene: 3. This TCR was recovered from a man in his 60s with acute or convalescent COVID-19. The chain employs TRBV5-8 and TRBJ1-1, with 10 bases that match TRBD1. The sample was peripheral blood. For the CDR3, the DNA is TGTGCCAGCAGCTTAGGGACAGGGGCAAACACTGAAGCTTTCTTT. The encoded protein is CASSLGTGANTEAFF. The full variable domain, with the rest looked up from reference TRBV5-8 and TRBJ1-1, is EAGVTQSPTHLIKTRGQQATLRCSPISGHTSVYWYQQALGLGLQFLLWYDEGEERNRGNFPPRFSGRQFPNYSSELNVNALELEDSALYLCASSLGTGANTEAFFGQGTRLTVV.